This T cell receptor beta chain was profiled in a study of identical twins. Template switching, a step in the protocol, added a universal primer site, and cDNA carried unique molecular identifiers. Each CDR3 protein gets one entry after TCRdb re-called the 5' RACE reads with MiXCR. The sample records 510,000 or so distinct CDR3 sequences, 15% being singletons. This clonotype was counted a few times. Its antigen is not identified. Overall study results and limits: An excess of low generation probability was shown by twin-shared out-of-frame alpha sequences. Invariant T cells like MAIT and iNKT could partly confound the zero-insertion analyses. Cross-sectional statistical analysis was relied on for the conclusions, without the same donors being followed.

There are 16 residues in the CDR3. Trimming removed 0 bases from V and 7 bases from J, with 16 bases in between. From germline, CDR1 is ENHRY and CDR2 SYGVKD. Separately, the same data were catalogued under a study of yellow fever vaccine responses in identical twins.

The chain uses TRBV10-3 and TRBJ1-5; D is ambiguous. The source material was CD4+ T cells sorted from blood. The receptor was isolated from a woman aged 18-35 years in good health. CDR3 protein: CAISESRTASGQPQHF. For the CDR3, the DNA is TGTGCCATCAGTGAGTCGAGGACGGCTTCGGGGCAGCCCCAGCATTTT.